The 4 T cell receptor beta chains given below trace back to one sample, sequenced in a study of T-cell reconstitution after alpha-beta-depleted transplantation in children. This sample's TCRbeta library carried unique molecular identifier barcodes. TCRdb re-called the PCR reads through MiXCR, storing one row per CDR3 protein. The data contain about 610,000 distinct CDR3 sequences, roughly a tenth of them singletons. This sample comprised PBMCs from the stem cell graft donor, obtained from the stem cell graft. All receptors derive from a human donor who donated a stem cell graft to a child with acute myeloid leukemia.

This clonotype was counted at least ten times. The gene calls are TRBV6-5 and TRBJ2-5; weak D call: TRBD1 (5 bases). Between the trimmed V and J ends, which lost 7 bases and 5 bases, there was a span of 11 bases. The CDR3 runs to 12 residues. In germline, CDR1 is MNHEY, CDR2 SVGAGI. In DNA, the CDR3 is TGTGCCAGCACCGGGTCAGGGGAGACCCAGTACTTC. As protein: CASTGSGETQYF.

This clonotype was seen repeatedly, ten times or more. V and J are TRBV5-4 and TRBJ2-5, with D perhaps matching TRBD1 or TRBD2 (6 bases each). Germline-derived CDR1 and CDR2 are SGHNT and YYREEE (reference sequence). The CDR3 has 14 residues. Trimming left V 0 bases short and J 4 bases short, with 10 bases between. CDR3 DNA sequence: TGTGCCAGCAGCTTGGTGGGGGGCTTAGAGACCCAGTACTTC. This gives the protein CASSLVGGLETQYF.

There are a few counts of this clonotype. The V call is TRBV6-5, the J call TRBJ1-5; no firm D call. Germline V gene data show CDR1 as MNHEY and CDR2 as SVGAGI. CDR3 length equals 13 residues. V gave up 6 bases and J gave up 7 bases, with 13 bases separating them. CDR3 bases: TGTGCCAGCAGCCGCGACCTACGGCAGCCCCAGCATTTT. It yields the protein CASSRDLRQPQHF.

The chain carries TRBV12-3 or TRBV12-4 and TRBJ1-1; 9 bases agree with TRBD1. The CDR3 covers 15 residues. V trimming: 5 bases; J trimming: 7 bases; junction bases outside the gene matches: 11. The CDR3 DNA reads as TGTGCCAGCAGTCCCCCTGGGACAGGGATCAGTGAAGCTTTCTTT. It specifies CASSPPGTGISEAFF.